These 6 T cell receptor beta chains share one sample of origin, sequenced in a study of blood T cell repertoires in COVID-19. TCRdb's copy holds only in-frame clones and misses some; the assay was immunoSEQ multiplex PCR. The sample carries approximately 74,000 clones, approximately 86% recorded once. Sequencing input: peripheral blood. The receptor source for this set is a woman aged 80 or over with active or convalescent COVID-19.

CDR3 amino acids: CASSPIRGSRTEAFF. As DNA, the CDR3 is TGTGCCAGCAGCCCTATCAGGGGATCGCGGACTGAAGCTTTCTTT. The chain combines TRBV3-1 (or the pseudogene TRBV3-2) with TRBJ1-1; possible D gene TRBD1, 6 bases. The germline V and J ends were trimmed by 4 bases and 5 bases, with 17 bases remaining between them. This CDR3 has 15 residues. Looked up from germline, CDR1 is LGHDT and CDR2 is YNNKEL (reference sequence).

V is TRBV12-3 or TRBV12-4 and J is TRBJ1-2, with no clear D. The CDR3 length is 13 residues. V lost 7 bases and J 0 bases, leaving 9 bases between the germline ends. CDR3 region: CASTGHANYGYTF. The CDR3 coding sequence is TGTGCCAGCACCGGTCATGCTAACTATGGCTACACCTTC.

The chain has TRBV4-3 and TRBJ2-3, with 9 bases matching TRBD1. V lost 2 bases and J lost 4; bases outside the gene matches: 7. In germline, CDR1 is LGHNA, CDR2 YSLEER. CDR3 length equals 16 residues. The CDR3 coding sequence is TGCGCCAGCAGCCAACGAGGACAGGGGAGGCCAGATACGCAGTATTTT. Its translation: CASSQRGQGRPDTQYF.

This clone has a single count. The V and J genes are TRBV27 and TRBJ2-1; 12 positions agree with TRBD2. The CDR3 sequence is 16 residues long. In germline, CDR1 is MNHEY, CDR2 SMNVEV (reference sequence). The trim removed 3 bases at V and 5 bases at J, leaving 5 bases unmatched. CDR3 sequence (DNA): TGTGCCAGCAGTTTCCGCCTAGCGGGAGGGGACAATGAGCAGTTCTTC. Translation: CASSFRLAGGDNEQFF.

This CDR3 is CATSGWTSGVAPRYTGELFF. CDR3 DNA: TGTGCCACCAGCGGTTGGACTAGCGGAGTGGCCCCCCGGTACACCGGGGAGCTGTTTTTT. V usage is TRBV15 and J usage is TRBJ2-2, with 10 nucleotides matching TRBD2. The CDR3 is 20 amino acids. Germline lookup yields CDR1 LNHNV and CDR2 YYDKDF (reference sequence). V lost 5 bases, J lost 3 bases, and 18 bases stayed unmatched.

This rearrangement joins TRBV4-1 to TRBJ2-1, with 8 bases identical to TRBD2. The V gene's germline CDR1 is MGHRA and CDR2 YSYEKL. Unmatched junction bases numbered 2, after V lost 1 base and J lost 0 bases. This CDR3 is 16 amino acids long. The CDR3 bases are TGCGCCAGCAGCCAAGTACTAGCGGTCTCCTACAATGAGCAGTTCTTC. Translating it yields CASSQVLAVSYNEQFF.